The entry below gives a single TCR beta chain sequence along with its context. The antigen is unknown. With 60 Vbeta and 13 Jbeta primers, the PCR was carried out. Some clones are missing from TCRdb's copy, which holds only in-frame ones; the method was immunoSEQ multiplex PCR. The sample gives about 99,000 clones, 79% of which show up once; 3.5% to 4.5% is in the top ten. The sample is drawn from a study of cytomegalovirus exposure and HLA in healthy donors. Overall study: Most donors, less than 85% of roughly 400 genotyped, fell in the Caucasian-associated ancestry cluster.

Study conclusions and caveats: TCR beta sequences reportedly predicted the HLA-A and HLA-B alleles of most subjects accurately. What was likely a sequencing artifact was a cluster of highly shared sequence variants. Most of the TCR beta V segments (in an earlier analysis) were productive either about 87% or about 30% of the time.

The CDR3 contains 15 residues. V shed 6 bases and J 5 bases; nucleotides not matched to a gene: 10. CDR1 SGHDT and CDR2 YYEEEE come from the germline V gene. Sequenced input: PBMCs. The TCR originated in a man over 45 in good health and CMV-seropositive. J is TRBJ2-5 and V is TRBV5-6; 10 bases align to TRBD1. The CDR3: CASNQADRGGETQYF. The CDR3 DNA sequence: TGTGCCAGCAACCAGGCGGACAGGGGGGGGGAGACCCAGTACTTC.